These 18 T cell receptor beta chains came from one sample sequenced in a study of CD8 T cells in ankylosing spondylitis. MiXCR was run by TCRdb on the 5' RACE reads, yielding one entry per CDR3 protein. Of over 600,000 distinct CDR3 sequences in the sample, around a fifth are singletons; the top ten hold around a fifth. These receptors' antigens are unknown. General observations from the study: A TCR beta motif of eight or nine highly homologous variants seemed to mark ankylosing spondylitis blood.

The material sequenced was blood, either unsorted or a sorted T cell fraction (not recorded which). Source of these receptors: a male donor with ankylosing spondylitis.

This clonotype turned up a few times. The genes are TRBV15 and TRBJ1-2, with TRBD1 matching 8 bases. This CDR3 has 13 residues. Germline lookup yields CDR1 LNHNV and CDR2 YYDKDF (reference sequence). Losses at the gene ends were 1 base for V and 5 bases for J; bases not matched to a gene: 0. CDR3 sequence (DNA): TGTGCCACCAGCAGAGGACAGGGGTATGGCTACACCTTC. Amino acids: CATSRGQGYGYTF.

The rearrangement joins TRBV29-1 to TRBJ2-7; TRBD2 matches at 15 bases. This CDR3 contains 15 residues. Germline V gene data show CDR1 as SQVTM and CDR2 as ANQGSEA. V gave up 2 bases and J gave up 4 bases; unmatched junction bases: 3. CDR3 region: CSVEPGTSGRYEQYF. The CDR3 DNA reads as TGCAGCGTTGAACCAGGGACTAGCGGGAGGTACGAGCAGTACTTC.

In DNA form, the CDR3 reads TGTGCCAGCAGTTTCAGTGTGGCTAGCGGAAACAATGAGCAGTTCTTC. This codes for CASSFSVASGNNEQFF. V and J are TRBV12-3 or TRBV12-4 and TRBJ2-1; TRBD2 matches 7 bases. The CDR3 is made up of 16 amino acids. With V trimmed by 3 bases and J by 5 bases, 10 bases remained unmatched.

This clonotype was recorded a few times. The gene calls are TRBV6-2 or TRBV6-3 and TRBJ2-7; TRBD2 matches 11 bases. CDR1 and CDR2 (germline): MNHEY, SVGEGT. V lost 0 bases, J lost 3 bases, and 16 bases stayed unmatched. This CDR3 is 20 amino acids long. The CDR3: CASSYSPGTSGPSSFYEQYF. The CDR3 nucleotides read TGTGCCAGCAGTTACTCCCCCGGGACTAGCGGTCCCTCATCGTTCTACGAGCAGTACTTC.

This clonotype occurred a few times. The CDR3 here is CASSLNSGGSNTGELFF. The CDR3 coding sequence is TGTGCCAGCAGCTTAAATAGCGGGGGCTCGAACACCGGGGAGCTGTTTTTT. The J gene is TRBJ2-2, the V gene TRBV7-2, with 9 bases matching TRBD2. The CDR3 has 17 residues. J was trimmed by 0 bases and V by 2 bases; bases with no gene match: 4. The germline V gene has CDR1 SGHTA and CDR2 FQGNSA.

This clonotype came up a few times. The chain combines TRBV7-2 with TRBJ2-5, with no clear D. The germline V gene encodes CDR1 SGHTA and CDR2 FQGNSA. The CDR3 extends over 15 amino acids. V lost 1 base and J lost 1, with 10 bases in between. The CDR3 region is CASSLGGRPQETQYF. CDR3 in DNA: TGTGCCAGCAGCTTAGGAGGTCGGCCCCAAGAGACCCAGTACTTC.

The V call is TRBV29-1, the J call TRBJ2-7; D gene ambiguous. Between the trimmed V and J ends, which lost 1 base and 0 bases, there was a span of 13 bases. The germline gives CDR1 SQVTM, CDR2 ANQGSEA. This CDR3 region has 15 residues. The CDR3 DNA reads TGCAGCGTTGAAGGCATGGGCAGTAGCTCCTACGAGCAGTACTTC. This gives the protein CSVEGMGSSSYEQYF.

This clonotype has a handful of counts. The rearrangement uses TRBV20-1 and TRBJ2-7; possibly TRBD2 for D (6 bases). V shed 6 bases and J shed 1 base, with 13 bases lying between them. This CDR3 is 13 amino acids long. CDR1 and CDR2 (germline): DFQATT, SNEGSKA (reference sequence). The CDR3 here is CSAASGGSYEQYF. Written as DNA, the CDR3 is TGCAGTGCCGCCTCCGGGGGTTCCTACGAGCAGTACTTC.

The chain couples TRBV7-3 to TRBJ2-3; 9 nucleotides align to TRBD2. This CDR3 contains 18 residues. Trimming cost V 6 bases and J 2 bases; bases outside gene matches: 15. Germline lookup yields CDR1 SGHTA and CDR2 FQGTGA. CDR3 loop: CASSQNPPGLAPTDTQYF. CDR3 DNA sequence: TGTGCCAGCAGTCAAAACCCACCGGGACTAGCCCCCACAGATACGCAGTATTTT.

This clonotype was counted a few times. V gene TRBV6-2 or TRBV6-3 combines with J gene TRBJ2-5; TRBD2 matches 7 bases. This CDR3 comprises 15 residues. With V trimmed by 6 bases and J by 2 bases, 9 bases remained unmatched. Per the germline V gene, CDR1 is MNHEY and CDR2 is SVGEGT. CDR3 coding DNA: TGTGCCAGCAGCCTTCGAGCGGGACGGCAAGAGACCCAGTACTTC. Translating gives CASSLRAGRQETQYF.

The rearrangement links TRBV4-1 to TRBJ1-1; 9 bases agree with TRBD1. This CDR3 region has 16 residues. J was trimmed by 5 bases and V by 4 bases; bases with no gene match: 11. The germline CDR1 and CDR2 sequences are MGHRA and YSYEKL. The CDR3 is CASSPLGTGSGTEAFF. The DNA of the CDR3 is TGCGCCAGCAGCCCACTGGGGACAGGGTCAGGTACTGAAGCTTTCTTT.

Remarks on this clonotype: The CDR3 carries no conserved terminal phenylalanine or tryptophan, so it likely arises from a read error. The chain couples TRBV11-2 to TRBJ1-1, with D hard to call. The CDR3 covers 14 residues. Germline assignment: CDR1 SGHAT and CDR2 FQNNGV. Trimming removed 3 bases at V and 1 base at J, with 9 bases between. CDR3 sequence (DNA): TGTGCCAGCAGCTTTATGGTAGGGAACACTGAAGCTTTCTCT. It is translated as CASSFMVGNTEAFS.

The V gene is TRBV27, the J gene TRBJ1-1; D call uncertain. V lost 6 bases to trimming and J lost 6 bases, with 14 bases between them. This CDR3 spans 13 amino acids. Germline CDR1 MNHEY, CDR2 SMNVEV (reference sequence). CDR3: CASSPLIRAEAFF. The CDR3 DNA sequence: TGTGCCAGCAGCCCATTAATTCGGGCTGAAGCTTTCTTT.

The sample holds a few counts of this clonotype. This sequence joins TRBV12-3 or TRBV12-4 and TRBJ1-2, with D possibly TRBD1 on 6 matching bases. The CDR3 contains 15 residues. Trimming took 5 bases from V and 2 from J, leaving 15 bases between them. CDR3 coding DNA: TGTGCCAGCAGTCAACTGGACAGCGTCAACTATGGCTACACCTTC. It is translated as CASSQLDSVNYGYTF.

This clonotype occurred a few times. The chain links TRBV4-3 to TRBJ1-2; D is ambiguous. The CDR3 covers 16 residues. The germline V gene has CDR1 LGHNA and CDR2 YSLEER. V lost 4 bases to trimming and J lost 8 bases, with 23 bases between them. The CDR3 is CASSPHEMSLTYGYTF. In DNA form, the CDR3 reads TGCGCCAGCAGCCCTCATGAGATGTCCCTGACGTACGGCTACACCTTC.

The V call is TRBV5-1, the J call TRBJ2-1; D is unresolved. With 0 bases removed from V and 0 bases from J, the gap between germline ends came to 10 bases. Germline V gene lookup returns CDR1 SGHRS and CDR2 YFSETQ. The CDR3 covers 16 residues. As DNA, the CDR3 is TGCGCCAGCAGCTTGGCGTATTCTAGCTCCTACAATGAGCAGTTCTTC. Residues: CASSLAYSSSYNEQFF. The complete variable domain, with remaining parts taken from reference TRBV5-1 and TRBJ2-1, reads KAGVTQTPRYLIKTRGQQVTLSCSPISGHRSVSWYQQTPGQGLQFLFEYFSETQRNKGNFPGRFSGRQFSNSRSEMNVSTLELGDSALYLCASSLAYSSSYNEQFFGPGTRLTVL.

This clonotype was observed a handful of times. This chain links TRBV12-3 or TRBV12-4 with TRBJ2-1; 7 bases agree with TRBD1. The CDR3 is 12 residues long. V dropped 2 bases and J dropped 10; count of bases not matched to a gene: 2. The CDR3 DNA reads TGTGCCAGCAGTTTAAGGGGGCAGGAGCAGTTCTTC. It codes for CASSLRGQEQFF.

The chain carries TRBV5-1 and TRBJ2-1; the match to TRBD1 covers 7 bases. Germline V CDR1 and CDR2: SGHRS, YFSETQ. The CDR3 covers 14 residues. Trimming took 6 bases from V and 2 from J; bases not matched to a gene: 5. CDR3 nucleotide sequence: TGCGCCAGCAACCGGGACAGACCCTACAATGAGCAGTTCTTC. This gives the protein CASNRDRPYNEQFF.